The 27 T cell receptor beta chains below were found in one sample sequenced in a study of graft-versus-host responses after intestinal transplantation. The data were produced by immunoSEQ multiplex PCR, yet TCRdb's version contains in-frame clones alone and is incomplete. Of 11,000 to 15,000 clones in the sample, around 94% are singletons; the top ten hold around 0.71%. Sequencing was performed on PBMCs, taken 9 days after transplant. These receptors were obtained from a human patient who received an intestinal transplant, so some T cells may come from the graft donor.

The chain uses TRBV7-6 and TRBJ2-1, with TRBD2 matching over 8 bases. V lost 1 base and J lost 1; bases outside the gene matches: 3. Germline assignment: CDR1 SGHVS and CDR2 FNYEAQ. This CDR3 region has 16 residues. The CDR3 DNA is TGTGCCAGCAGCTTAGAAGCGGGAGATTCCTACAATGAGCAGTTCTTC. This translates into CASSLEAGDSYNEQFF.

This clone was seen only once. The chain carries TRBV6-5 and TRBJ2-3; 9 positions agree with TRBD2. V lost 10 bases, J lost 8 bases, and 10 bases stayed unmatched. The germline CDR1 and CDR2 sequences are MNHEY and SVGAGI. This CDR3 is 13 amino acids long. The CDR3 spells CATYSGSGVTQYF. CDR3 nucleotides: TGTGCCACTTATAGCGGGAGTGGGGTTACGCAGTATTTT.

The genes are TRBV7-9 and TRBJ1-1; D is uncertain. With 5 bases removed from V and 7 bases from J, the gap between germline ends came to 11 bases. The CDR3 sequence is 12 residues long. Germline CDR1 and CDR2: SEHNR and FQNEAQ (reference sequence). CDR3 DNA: TGTGCCAGCAGCCCTGAATGGGTTGAAGCTTTCTTT. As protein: CASSPEWVEAFF.

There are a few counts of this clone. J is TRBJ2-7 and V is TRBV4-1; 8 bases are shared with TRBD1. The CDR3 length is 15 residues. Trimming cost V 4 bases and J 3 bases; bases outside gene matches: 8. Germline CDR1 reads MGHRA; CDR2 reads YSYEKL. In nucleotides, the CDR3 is TGCGCCAGCAGCCTCACCGGGACAGGCTACTACGAGCAGTACTTC. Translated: CASSLTGTGYYEQYF.

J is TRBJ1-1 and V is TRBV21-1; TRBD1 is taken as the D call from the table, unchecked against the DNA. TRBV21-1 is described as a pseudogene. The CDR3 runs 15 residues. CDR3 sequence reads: CASRNVDRLPHEAFF. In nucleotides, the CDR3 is TGTGCCAGCAGGAATGTCGACAGGCTTCCTCATGAAGCTTTCTTT.

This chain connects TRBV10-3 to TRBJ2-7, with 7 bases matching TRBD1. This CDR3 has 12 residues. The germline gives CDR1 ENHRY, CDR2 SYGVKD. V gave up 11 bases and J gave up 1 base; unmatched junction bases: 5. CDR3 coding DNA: TGTGCCGCACAGGGGAATTCCTACGAGCAGTACTTC. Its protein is CAAQGNSYEQYF.

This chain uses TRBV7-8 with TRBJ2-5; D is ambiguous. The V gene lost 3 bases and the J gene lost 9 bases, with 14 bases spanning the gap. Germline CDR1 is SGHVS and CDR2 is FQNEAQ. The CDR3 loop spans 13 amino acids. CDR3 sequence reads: CASSLGPKKAQYF. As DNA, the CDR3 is TGTGCCAGCAGCTTGGGTCCAAAGAAGGCCCAGTACTTC.

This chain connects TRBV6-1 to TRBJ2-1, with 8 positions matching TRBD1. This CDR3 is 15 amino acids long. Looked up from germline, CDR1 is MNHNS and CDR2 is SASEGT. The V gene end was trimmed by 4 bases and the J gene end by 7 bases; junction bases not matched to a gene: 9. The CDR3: CASSAPGQEGNEQFF. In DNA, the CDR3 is TGTGCCAGCAGTGCCCCGGGACAGGAGGGTAATGAGCAGTTCTTC.

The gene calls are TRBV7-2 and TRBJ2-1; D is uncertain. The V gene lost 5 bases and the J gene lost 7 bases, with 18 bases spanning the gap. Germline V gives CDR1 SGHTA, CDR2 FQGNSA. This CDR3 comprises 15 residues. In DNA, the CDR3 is TGTGCCAGCAGCCTCGAGTATGGGCGAATGAATGAGCAGTTCTTC. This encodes CASSLEYGRMNEQFF.

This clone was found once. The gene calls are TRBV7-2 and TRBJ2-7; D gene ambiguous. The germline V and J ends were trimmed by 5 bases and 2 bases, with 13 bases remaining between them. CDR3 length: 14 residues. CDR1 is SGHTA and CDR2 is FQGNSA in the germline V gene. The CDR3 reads CASSGPGLAYEQYF. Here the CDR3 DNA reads TGTGCCAGCAGCGGCCCTGGGCTAGCCTACGAGCAGTACTTC.

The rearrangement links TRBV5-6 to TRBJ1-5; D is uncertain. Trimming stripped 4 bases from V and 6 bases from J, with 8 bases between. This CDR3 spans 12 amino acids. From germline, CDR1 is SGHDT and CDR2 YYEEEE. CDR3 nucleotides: TGTGCCAGCAGCCAAGGAGGTCAGCCCCAGCATTTT. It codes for CASSQGGQPQHF. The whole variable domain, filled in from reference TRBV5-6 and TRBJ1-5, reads DAGVTQSPTHLIKTRGQQVTLRCSPKSGHDTVSWYQQALGQGPQFIFQYYEEEERQRGNFPDRFSGHQFPNYSSELNVNALLLGDSALYLCASSQGGQPQHFGDGTRLSIL.

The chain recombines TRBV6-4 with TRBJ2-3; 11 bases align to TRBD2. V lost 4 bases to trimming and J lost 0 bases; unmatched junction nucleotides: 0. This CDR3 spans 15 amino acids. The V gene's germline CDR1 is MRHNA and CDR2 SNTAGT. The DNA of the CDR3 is TGTGCCAGCAGTGGACTAGCGGGAAGCACAGATACGCAGTATTTT. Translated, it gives CASSGLAGSTDTQYF.

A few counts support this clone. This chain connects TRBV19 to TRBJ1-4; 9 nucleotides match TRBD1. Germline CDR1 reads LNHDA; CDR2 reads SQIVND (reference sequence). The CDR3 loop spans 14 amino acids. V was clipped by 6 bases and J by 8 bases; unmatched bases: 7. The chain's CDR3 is CASSPGDREEKLFF. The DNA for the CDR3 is TGTGCCAGTAGCCCGGGGGACAGGGAAGAAAAACTGTTTTTT.

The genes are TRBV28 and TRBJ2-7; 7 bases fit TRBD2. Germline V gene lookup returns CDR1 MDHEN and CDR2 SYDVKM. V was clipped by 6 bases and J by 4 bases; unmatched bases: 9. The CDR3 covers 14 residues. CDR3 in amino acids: CASSHPGGRYEQYF. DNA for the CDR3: TGTGCCAGCAGCCACCCGGGGGGTCGGTACGAGCAGTACTTC. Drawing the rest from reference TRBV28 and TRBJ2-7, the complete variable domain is DVKVTQSSRYLVKRTGEKVFLECVQDMDHENMFWYRQDPGLGLRLIYFSYDVKMKEKGDIPEGYSVSREKKERFSLILESASTNQTSMYLCASSHPGGRYEQYFGPGTRLTVT.

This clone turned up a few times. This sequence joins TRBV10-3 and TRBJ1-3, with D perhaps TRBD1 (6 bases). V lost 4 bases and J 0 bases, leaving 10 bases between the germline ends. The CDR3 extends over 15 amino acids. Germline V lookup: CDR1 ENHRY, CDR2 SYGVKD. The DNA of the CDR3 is TGTGCCATCAGTGGCCTGGACAGCTCTGGAAACACCATATATTTT. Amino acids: CAISGLDSSGNTIYF.

CDR3 nucleotide sequence: TGCGCCAGCAGGTCCAATAGCAATCAGCCCCAGCATTTT. It is translated as CASRSNSNQPQHF. The V call is TRBV5-1, the J call TRBJ1-5; D not resolved. This CDR3 is built from 13 residues. Per germline, CDR1 SGHRS and CDR2 YFSETQ. The ends were cut back, 5 bases at V and 0 bases at J, with 6 bases in the middle.

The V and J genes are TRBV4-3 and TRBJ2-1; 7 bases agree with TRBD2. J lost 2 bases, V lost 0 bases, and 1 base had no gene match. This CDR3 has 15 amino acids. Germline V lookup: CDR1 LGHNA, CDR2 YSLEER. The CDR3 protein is CASSQDGGAYNEQFF. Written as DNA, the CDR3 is TGCGCCAGCAGCCAAGATGGGGGGGCCTACAATGAGCAGTTCTTC.

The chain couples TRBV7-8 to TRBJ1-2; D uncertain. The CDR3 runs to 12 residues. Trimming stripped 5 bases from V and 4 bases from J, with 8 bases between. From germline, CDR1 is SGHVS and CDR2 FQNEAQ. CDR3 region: CASSPEIYGYTF. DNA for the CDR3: TGTGCCAGCAGCCCGGAGATCTATGGCTACACCTTC.

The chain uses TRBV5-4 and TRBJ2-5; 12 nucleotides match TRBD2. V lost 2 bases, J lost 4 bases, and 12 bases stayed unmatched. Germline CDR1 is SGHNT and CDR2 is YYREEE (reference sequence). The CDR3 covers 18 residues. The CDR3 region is CASSFRLAGVRGGETQYF. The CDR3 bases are TGTGCCAGCAGCTTTCGACTAGCGGGAGTTAGGGGGGGAGAGACCCAGTACTTC.

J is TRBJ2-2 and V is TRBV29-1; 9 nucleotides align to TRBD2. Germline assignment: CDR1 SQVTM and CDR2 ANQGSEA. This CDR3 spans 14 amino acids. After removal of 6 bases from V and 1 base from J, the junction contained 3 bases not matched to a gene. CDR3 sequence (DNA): TGCAGCGTCCTAGCGGGGATGAACACCGGGGAGCTGTTTTTT. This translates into CSVLAGMNTGELFF.

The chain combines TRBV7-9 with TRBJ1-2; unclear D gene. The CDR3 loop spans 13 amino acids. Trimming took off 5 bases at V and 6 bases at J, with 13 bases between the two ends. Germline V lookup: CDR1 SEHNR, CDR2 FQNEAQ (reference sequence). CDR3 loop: CASSTTDDHGYTF. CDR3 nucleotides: TGTGCCAGCAGCACTACAGACGACCATGGCTACACCTTC.

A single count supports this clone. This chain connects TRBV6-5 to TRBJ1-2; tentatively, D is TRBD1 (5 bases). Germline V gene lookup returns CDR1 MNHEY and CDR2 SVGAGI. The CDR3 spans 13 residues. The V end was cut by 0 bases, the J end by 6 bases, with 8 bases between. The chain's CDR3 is CASSYSGVDGYTF. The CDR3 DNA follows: TGTGCCAGCAGTTACTCGGGGGTCGATGGCTACACCTTC.

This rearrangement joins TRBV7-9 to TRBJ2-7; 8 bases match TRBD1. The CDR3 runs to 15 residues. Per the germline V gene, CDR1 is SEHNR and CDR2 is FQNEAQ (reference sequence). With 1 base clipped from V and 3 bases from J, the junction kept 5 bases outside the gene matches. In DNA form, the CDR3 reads TGTGCCAGCAGCTTAGGGGCAGGGGGCCTCTACGAGCAGTACTTC. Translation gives CASSLGAGGLYEQYF.

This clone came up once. The CDR3 sequence is CASSLAPGNEQFF. The CDR3 coding sequence is TGTGCCAGCAGCTTAGCGCCGGGCAATGAGCAGTTCTTC. This rearrangement joins TRBV7-6 to TRBJ2-1; D remains ambiguous. Per germline, CDR1 SGHVS and CDR2 FNYEAQ. CDR3 size: 13 residues. Trimming left V 0 bases short and J 6 bases short, with 6 bases between.

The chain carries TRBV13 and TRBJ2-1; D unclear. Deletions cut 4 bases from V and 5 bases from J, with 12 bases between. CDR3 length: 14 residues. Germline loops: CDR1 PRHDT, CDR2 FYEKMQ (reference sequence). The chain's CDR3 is CASSSRVADNEQFF. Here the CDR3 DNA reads TGTGCCAGCAGCTCCCGGGTTGCGGACAATGAGCAGTTCTTC.

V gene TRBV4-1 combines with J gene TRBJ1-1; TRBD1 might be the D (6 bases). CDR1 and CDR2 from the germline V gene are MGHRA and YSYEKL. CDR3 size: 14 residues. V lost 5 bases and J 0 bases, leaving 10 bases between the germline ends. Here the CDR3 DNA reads TGCGCCAGCAGCGCAGGACAGTTGAACACTGAAGCTTTCTTT. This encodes CASSAGQLNTEAFF.

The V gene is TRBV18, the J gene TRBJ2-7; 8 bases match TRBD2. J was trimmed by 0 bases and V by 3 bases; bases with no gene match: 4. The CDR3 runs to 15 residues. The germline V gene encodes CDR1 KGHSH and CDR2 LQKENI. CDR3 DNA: TGTGCCAGCTCACCCCGGACTAGCAGCTCCTACGAGCAGTACTTC. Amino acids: CASSPRTSSSYEQYF.